Shown below are 21 T cell receptor beta chains from a single sample sequenced in a study of blood T cell repertoires in COVID-19. Sequencing was performed with immunoSEQ multiplex PCR; in TCRdb, only in-frame clones are kept and a portion is missing. The table shows about 230,000 clones, with 70% to 90% occurring only once. Sequenced sample: PBMCs or T cells enriched from blood (not recorded which). The receptors shown here come from a woman aged 40 to 50 with acute COVID-19.

The V call is TRBV7-2, the J call TRBJ2-4; a possible D gene is TRBD2 (6 bases). This CDR3 comprises 18 residues. Germline loops: CDR1 SGHTA, CDR2 FQGNSA. Trimming cost V 5 bases and J 7 bases, with 27 bases left between them. The CDR3, as DNA: TGTGCCAGCAGCCCAGTGAAGGGGATCCAGACTAGTAGGAACATTCAGTACTTC. Its protein is CASSPVKGIQTSRNIQYF.

The chain is built from TRBV7-8 and TRBJ2-3; possible D gene TRBD1, 6 bases. This CDR3 has 16 residues. CDR1 SGHVS and CDR2 FQNEAQ come from the germline V gene. The V end lost 5 bases, the J end lost 2 bases, and 17 bases lay between the germline ends. CDR3 sequence: CASSPSTGPSTDTQYF. The CDR3 nucleotides are TGTGCCAGCAGCCCTTCTACAGGGCCATCCACAGATACGCAGTATTTT.

The chain couples TRBV27 to TRBJ2-7, with 9 bases fitting TRBD1. There are 15 residues in the CDR3. J gave up 4 bases and V 4 bases, and 8 bases lay outside the gene matches. Germline CDR1 MNHEY, CDR2 SMNVEV (reference sequence). The CDR3 region is CASSSFRDREYEQYF. The CDR3 DNA follows: TGTGCCAGCAGTTCATTCCGGGACAGGGAGTACGAGCAGTACTTC.

As DNA, the CDR3 is TGTGCCACCAGCAACGCACGAGGGTCCGGCTCCTACGAGCAGTACTTC. Amino acid sequence: CATSNARGSGSYEQYF. The chain combines TRBV15 with TRBJ2-7; D is possibly TRBD2 (5 bases). Per germline, CDR1 LNHNV and CDR2 YYDKDF (reference sequence). The CDR3 runs 16 residues. The germline V and J ends were trimmed by 4 bases and 0 bases, with 16 bases remaining between them.

The V and J genes are TRBV24-1 and TRBJ1-2; TRBD1 agrees at 9 bases. The CDR3 loop spans 13 amino acids. CDR1 and CDR2 from the germline V gene are KGHDR and SFDVKD. After removal of 10 bases from V and 7 bases from J, the junction contained 9 bases not matched to a gene. CDR3 nucleotide sequence: TGTGCCACAATAAACCGGGACAGGGCTGGCTACACCTTC. Its translation: CATINRDRAGYTF.

This chain uses TRBV30 with TRBJ2-3; D gene uncertain. The CDR3 is 15 residues long. Trimming shortened V by 2 bases and J by 0 bases, and 12 bases separated the two germline ends. The V gene's germline CDR1 is GTSNPN and CDR2 SVGIG (reference sequence). CDR3 loop: CAWSKRASSTDTQYF. CDR3 nucleotides: TGTGCCTGGAGTAAACGCGCCTCAAGCACAGATACGCAGTATTTT.

The gene calls are TRBV5-1 and TRBJ2-7; no definite D call. This CDR3 has 13 amino acids. The germline V gene encodes CDR1 SGHRS and CDR2 YFSETQ. Trimming left V 0 bases short and J 4 bases short, with 8 bases between. CDR3: CASSLGQYYEQYV. Written as DNA, the CDR3 is TGCGCCAGCAGCTTGGGACAATATTACGAGCAGTACGTC.

This clone was counted between two and nine times. The rearrangement links TRBV27 to TRBJ1-2, with TRBD1 matching 7 bases. CDR3 length: 14 amino acids. V lost 3 bases and J lost 2; bases outside the gene matches: 3. The germline V gene has CDR1 MNHEY and CDR2 SMNVEV (reference sequence). The CDR3 DNA is TGTGCCAGCAGTTTGGCGGGACAGAACTATGGCTACACCTTC. Encoded protein: CASSLAGQNYGYTF.

The chain recombines TRBV5-6 with TRBJ1-1; TRBD1 is a possible D gene (5 bases). The CDR3 runs to 15 residues. V was clipped by 4 bases and J by 2 bases, with 15 bases between them. Looked up from germline, CDR1 is SGHDT and CDR2 is YYEEEE. Written as DNA, the CDR3 is TGTGCCAGCAGCCCAACAGACAGAGCCAACACTGAAGCTTTCTTT. This translates into CASSPTDRANTEAFF. Full variable domain (outside the CDR3, taken from reference TRBV5-6 and TRBJ1-1): DAGVTQSPTHLIKTRGQQVTLRCSPKSGHDTVSWYQQALGQGPQFIFQYYEEEERQRGNFPDRFSGHQFPNYSSELNVNALLLGDSALYLCASSPTDRANTEAFFGQGTRLTVV.

The chain is built from TRBV10-1 and TRBJ2-1, with 7 bases matching TRBD1. Germline CDR1 is WNHNN and CDR2 is SYGVQD (reference sequence). After removal of 1 base from V and 6 bases from J, the junction contained 3 bases not matched to a gene. The CDR3 totals 14 residues. The CDR3: CASSEYRGSNEQFF. The DNA for the CDR3 is TGCGCCAGCAGTGAGTACAGGGGAAGCAATGAGCAGTTCTTC.

This clone came up once. CDR3 in amino acids: CASGGTSDTDTQYF. CDR3 DNA: TGTGCCAGCGGTGGGACTAGCGACACAGATACGCAGTATTTT. The chain carries TRBV9 and TRBJ2-3; 10 bases line up with TRBD2. The CDR3 extends over 14 amino acids. Germline loops: CDR1 SGDLS, CDR2 YYNGEE. Trimming at V came to 7 bases and at J to 2 bases, leaving 4 bases not matched to a gene.

The chain couples TRBV25-1 to TRBJ1-6, with 9 bases that match TRBD1. The CDR3 extends over 15 amino acids. Germline V gives CDR1 MGHDK, CDR2 SYGVNS. J gave up 6 bases and V 3 bases, and 3 bases lay outside the gene matches. DNA of the CDR3: TGTGCCAGCAGTGACCGGACAGGGGCTAATTCACCCCTCCACTTT. Translation gives CASSDRTGANSPLHF.

V is TRBV5-1 and J is TRBJ2-7, with D possibly matching TRBD1 (6 bases). The CDR3 is 14 amino acids. V was cut by 0 bases and J by 3 bases, with 10 bases left in between. Germline assignment: CDR1 SGHRS and CDR2 YFSETQ. CDR3 amino acids: CASSLAGDVYEQYF. In DNA, the CDR3 is TGCGCCAGCAGCTTGGCAGGGGACGTCTACGAGCAGTACTTC.

The chain recombines TRBV7-6 with TRBJ1-4; TRBD1 might be the D (5 bases). V lost 1 base and J 5 bases, leaving 11 bases between the germline ends. CDR3 length equals 15 residues. Looked up from germline, CDR1 is SGHVS and CDR2 is FNYEAQ. For the CDR3, the DNA is TGTGCCAGCAGCTTAGGGGGCCGGGGGAATGAAAAACTGTTTTTT. This translates into CASSLGGRGNEKLFF.

The V gene is TRBV28, the J gene TRBJ1-4; D is uncertain. Trimming removed 7 bases from V and 4 bases from J, with 13 bases in between. This CDR3 is 14 amino acids long. The germline V gene encodes CDR1 MDHEN and CDR2 SYDVKM. In DNA form, the CDR3 reads TGTGCCAGCACCCCTGAGCCCTTTAATGAAAAACTGTTTTTT. Translated, it gives CASTPEPFNEKLFF. The variable domain in full, completed from reference TRBV28 and TRBJ1-4, reads DVKVTQSSRYLVKRTGEKVFLECVQDMDHENMFWYRQDPGLGLRLIYFSYDVKMKEKGDIPEGYSVSREKKERFSLILESASTNQTSMYLCASTPEPFNEKLFFGSGTQLSVL.

This chain connects TRBV19 to TRBJ1-2; TRBD1 agrees at 8 bases. This CDR3 is 14 amino acids long. Germline V gene lookup returns CDR1 LNHDA and CDR2 SQIVND (reference sequence). Germline trimming cut 5 bases from V and 3 bases from J; bases unmatched to any gene: 5. In DNA, the CDR3 is TGTGCCAGTAGTGGGACAGGCCTCTACTATGGCTACACCTTC. The encoded protein is CASSGTGLYYGYTF.

This chain uses TRBV7-2 with TRBJ2-1; TRBD2 matches at 9 bases. V lost 2 bases, J lost 7 bases, and 9 bases stayed unmatched. The length of the CDR3 is 16 residues. Germline V CDR1 and CDR2: SGHTA, FQGNSA. The DNA for the CDR3 is TGTGCCAGCAGCTTACTGGGCGGGAGGGCCGCGAATGAGCAGTTCTTC. It encodes CASSLLGGRAANEQFF.

DNA for the CDR3: TGTGCCAGCAGCCAAGATCCAGGTGGGAGGTGGCCCCAGCATTTT. Translated: CASSQDPGGRWPQHF. V usage is TRBV3-1 (or the pseudogene TRBV3-2) and J usage is TRBJ1-5, with D hard to call. The V end lost 0 bases, the J end lost 9 bases, and 15 bases lay between the germline ends. Per the germline V gene, CDR1 is LGHDT and CDR2 is YNNKEL (reference sequence). This CDR3 comprises 15 residues.

The V and J genes are TRBV18 and TRBJ2-4; 8 positions match TRBD2. Germline lookup yields CDR1 KGHSH and CDR2 LQKENI. The CDR3 totals 17 residues. Trimming at V came to 1 base and at J to 7 bases, leaving 12 bases not matched to a gene. This CDR3 reads CASSPQPPGGPTNIQYF. The CDR3 DNA sequence: TGTGCCAGCTCACCACAACCACCGGGAGGGCCGACTAACATTCAGTACTTC.

The rearrangement joins TRBV6-5 to TRBJ1-6; a possible D gene is TRBD1 (5 bases). Germline CDR1 is MNHEY and CDR2 is SVGAGI. CDR3 length equals 15 residues. Trimming took off 6 bases at V and 4 bases at J, with 13 bases between the two ends. The CDR3 here is CASSQGQTYNSPLHF. The CDR3, as DNA: TGTGCCAGCAGCCAAGGACAAACGTATAATTCACCCCTCCACTTT.

The chain combines TRBV10-3 with TRBJ1-1; the D gene is possibly TRBD1 (5 bases). V lost 8 bases to trimming and J lost 3 bases, with 13 bases between them. The CDR3 contains 13 residues. CDR1 ENHRY and CDR2 SYGVKD come from the germline V gene. The CDR3 nucleotides are TGTGCCATCCGGACCACGGGGGACACTGAAGCTTTCTTT. Translated, it gives CAIRTTGDTEAFF.